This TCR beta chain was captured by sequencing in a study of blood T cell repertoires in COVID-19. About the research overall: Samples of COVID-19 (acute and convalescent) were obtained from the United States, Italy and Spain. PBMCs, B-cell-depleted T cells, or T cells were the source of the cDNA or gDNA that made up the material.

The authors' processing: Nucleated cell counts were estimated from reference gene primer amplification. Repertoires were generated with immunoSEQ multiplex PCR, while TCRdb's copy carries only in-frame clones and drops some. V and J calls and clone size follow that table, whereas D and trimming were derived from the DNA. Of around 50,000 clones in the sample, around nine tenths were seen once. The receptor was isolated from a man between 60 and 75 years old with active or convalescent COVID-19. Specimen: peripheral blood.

CDR3 sequence: CASSLVVNTEAFF. DNA of the CDR3: TGTGCCAGCAGCTTGGTCGTGAACACTGAAGCTTTCTTT. V usage is TRBV5-5 and J usage is TRBJ1-1; D is undetermined. Per germline, CDR1 SGHKS and CDR2 YYEKEE (reference sequence). The CDR3 covers 13 residues. The ends were cut back, 0 bases at V and 0 bases at J, with 3 bases in the middle. The variable domain in full, with the rest retrieved from reference TRBV5-5 and TRBJ1-1, is DAGVTQSPTHLIKTRGQQVTLRCSPISGHKSVSWYQQVLGQGPQFIFQYYEKEERGRGNFPDRFSARQFPNYSSELNVNALLLGDSALYLCASSLVVNTEAFFGQGTRLTVV.